Presented here are 6 T cell receptor beta chains from one specimen sequenced in a study of T cell repertoires in cytomegalovirus infection. TCRdb called the reads again in MiXCR, with one record for every CDR3 protein. This repertoire shows about 920,000 distinct CDR3 sequences, around a third found once; its top ten account for 11% to 15%. Their antigens remain unidentified. The sample was cultured CD8+ T cells from PBMCs, taken from culture after CMV antigen stimulation. All receptors come from a human donor in good health (CMV status not recorded). Some clones in this sample may be carry-over from other donors' samples.

The CDR3: CASSKVPGGLETQYF. The CDR3 coding sequence is TGTGCCAGCAGTAAGGTGCCGGGGGGGTTGGAGACCCAGTACTTC. The rearrangement joins TRBV28 to TRBJ2-5, with 8 bases that match TRBD2. V shed 5 bases, J shed 5 bases, and the junction held 10 bases outside the gene matches. The CDR3 loop spans 15 amino acids. Germline CDR1 is MDHEN and CDR2 is SYDVKM. Combining the CDR3 with reference TRBV28 and TRBJ2-5 gives the whole variable domain DVKVTQSSRYLVKRTGEKVFLECVQDMDHENMFWYRQDPGLGLRLIYFSYDVKMKEKGDIPEGYSVSREKKERFSLILESASTNQTSMYLCASSKVPGGLETQYFGPGTRLLVL.

The sample holds a few counts of this clonotype. This rearrangement joins TRBV6-5 to TRBJ2-1; D gene uncertain. This CDR3 is built from 13 residues. The V end lost 0 bases, the J end lost 6 bases, and 6 bases lay between the germline ends. The germline gives CDR1 MNHEY, CDR2 SVGAGI. The CDR3 nucleotides read TGTGCCAGCAGTTACTCGCAGGTCAATGAGCAGTTCTTC. Translation: CASSYSQVNEQFF.

The rearrangement uses TRBV2 and TRBJ1-2, with D uncertain. This CDR3 has 14 residues. Per germline, CDR1 SNHLY and CDR2 FYNNEI. V was shortened by 7 bases and J by 0 bases, with 12 bases between the two germline ends. CDR3 nucleotides: TGTGCCAGCATTCGGCCAGCCACTAACTATGGCTACACCTTC. Its protein product is CASIRPATNYGYTF.

This clonotype has ten or more counts. CDR3 sequence reads: CASSIGAEAFF. The CDR3 DNA follows: TGTGCCAGTAGTATTGGGGCTGAAGCTTTCTTT. V gene TRBV19 combines with J gene TRBJ1-1; D remains ambiguous. Germline values: CDR1 LNHDA, CDR2 SQIVND (reference sequence). This CDR3 has 11 residues. Trimming stripped 3 bases from V and 6 bases from J, with 5 bases between.

The rearrangement joins TRBV4-1 to TRBJ2-5; 7 bases are shared with TRBD2. The CDR3 is made up of 13 amino acids. Germline values: CDR1 MGHRA, CDR2 YSYEKL. V was clipped by 1 base and J by 5 bases; unmatched bases: 1. As DNA, the CDR3 is TGCGCCAGCAGCCAAGCGGGGGGTGAGACCCAGTACTTC. This codes for CASSQAGGETQYF.

The chain combines TRBV19 with TRBJ1-1; a possible D gene is TRBD1 (6 bases). The CDR3 sequence is 13 residues long. From germline, CDR1 is LNHDA and CDR2 SQIVND (reference sequence). Trimming stripped 6 bases from V and 1 base from J, with 9 bases between. The CDR3 nucleotides read TGTGCCAGTAGAAGAGGGGGGAACACTGAAGCTTTCTTT. Its translation: CASRRGGNTEAFF.